A selection of T cell receptor beta chains follows, all from one sample in a study of OX40 agonist ivuxolimab in advanced cancers. Data came from immunoSEQ multiplex PCR; TCRdb stores just in-frame clones and leaves some out. The sample holds 65,000 to 90,000 clones, roughly 88% seen once. Material: CD4+ or CD8+ T cells sorted from blood, obtained in a trial of the OX40 agonist ivuxolimab. The receptors originated from an adult with an advanced solid tumor such as melanoma, head and neck, liver or kidney cancer. CDR3s include the opening cysteine and the closing phenylalanine or tryptophan. The D gene is left open where the match is weak. The size of a clone is reported for some rows only, either as once, few or many, or as a class for expanded clones.

d_gene | j_gene | abundance | v_gene | CDR3nt | CDR3aa
NA | TRBJ2-1 | NA | TRBV9 | TGTGCCAGCAGCGTAGTAGGGGGGAGTAATGAGCAGTTCTTC | CASSVVGGSNEQFF
NA | TRBJ2-7 | NA | TRBV12-2 | TGTGCAAGTCGCTTAGTGATCGGGGACCACGAGCAGTACTTC | CASRLVIGDHEQYF
TRBD1 | TRBJ1-2 | NA | TRBV18 | TGTGCCAGCTCACCCAAACAAACAGGGGATCGGTTCAGCTATGGCTACACCTTC | CASSPKQTGDRFSYGYTF
NA | TRBJ1-1 | NA | TRBV12-5 | TGTGCTAGTGGTCCCCGACAGAACACTGAAGCTTTCTTT | CASGPRQNTEAFF
TRBD1 | TRBJ1-2 | NA | TRBV5-6 | TGTGCCAGCACCCGGGACAGCTTCTATGGCTACACCTTC | CASTRDSFYGYTF
NA | TRBJ2-7 | NA | TRBV7-8 | TGTGCCAGCAGCTTATTGCCAGGGGCCCCCTACGAGCAGTACTTC | CASSLLPGAPYEQYF
TRBD1 | TRBJ2-7 | NA | TRBV5-1 | TGCGCCAGCAGCTTGGCAGGACAGGGGCGAGTTCGCGAGCAGTACTTC | CASSLAGQGRVREQYF
NA | TRBJ1-1 | once | TRBV7-9 | TGTGCCAGCAGCCCCGCCGGGACCGCTCAAAGCACTGAAGCTTTCTTT | CASSPAGTAQSTEAFF
NA | TRBJ1-1 | NA | TRBV4-3 | TGCGCCAGCAGCCAAGATGGGACCCCTAACACTGAAGCTTTCTTT | CASSQDGTPNTEAFF
TRBD1 | TRBJ1-4 | few | TRBV14 | TGTGCCAGCAGCCATCGACAGGGCAAAAATGAAAAACTGTTTTTT | CASSHRQGKNEKLFF
NA | TRBJ2-6 | NA | TRBV15 | TGTGCCACCAGCAGTCCGGAGGGCTCTGGGGCCAACGTCCTGACTTTC | CATSSPEGSGANVLTF
NA | TRBJ1-3 | NA | TRBV5-1 | TGCGCCAGCAGCTTGGGCGGAGGGGATGGAAACACCATATATTTT | CASSLGGGDGNTIYF
TRBD1 | TRBJ2-3 | NA | TRBV6-5 | TGTGCCAGCAGCCTCACAGGGGGCACAGATACGCAGTATTTT | CASSLTGGTDTQYF
NA | TRBJ1-3 | NA | TRBV10-3 | TGTGCCATCAGTAGCACACAGGCCTCTGGAAACACCATATATTTT | CAISSTQASGNTIYF
TRBD1 | TRBJ2-7 | once | TRBV4-2 | TGTGCCAGCAGCCAAGGACAGGGGGATGGCGAGCAGTACTTC | CASSQGQGDGEQYF
TRBD2 | TRBJ2-7 | NA | TRBV15 | TGTGCCACCAGCAGAGTCCTAGCGGGGATATGGTGGGAGCAGTACTTC | CATSRVLAGIWWEQYF